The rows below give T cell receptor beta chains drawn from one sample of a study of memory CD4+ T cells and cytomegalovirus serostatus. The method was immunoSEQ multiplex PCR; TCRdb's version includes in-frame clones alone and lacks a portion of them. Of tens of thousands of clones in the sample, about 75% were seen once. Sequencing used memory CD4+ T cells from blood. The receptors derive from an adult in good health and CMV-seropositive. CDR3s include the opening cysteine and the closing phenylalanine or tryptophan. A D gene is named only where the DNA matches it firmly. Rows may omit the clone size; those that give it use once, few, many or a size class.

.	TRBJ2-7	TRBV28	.	CASSLLDRGASSYEQYF	TGTGCCAGCAGTTTATTGGACCGCGGGGCTAGCTCCTACGAGCAGTACTTC
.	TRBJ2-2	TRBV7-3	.	CASSFSGDTGELFF	TGTGCCAGCAGCTTTTCGGGGGACACCGGGGAGCTGTTTTTT
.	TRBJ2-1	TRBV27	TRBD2	CASSYSGMYNEQFF	TGTGCCAGCAGTTATAGCGGGATGTACAATGAGCAGTTCTTC
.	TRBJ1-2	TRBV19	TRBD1	CASSGGQGWNYGYTF	TGTGCCAGTAGTGGCGGACAGGGGTGGAACTATGGCTACACCTTC
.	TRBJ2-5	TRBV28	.	CASSIPSTETQYF	TGTGCCAGCAGTATCCCCAGCACAGAGACCCAGTACTTC
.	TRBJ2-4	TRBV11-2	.	CASSREPKNIQYF	TGTGCCAGCAGCAGAGAGCCCAAAAACATTCAGTACTTC
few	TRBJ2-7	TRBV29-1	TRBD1	CSVEGQGAYEQYF	TGCAGCGTTGAGGGACAGGGGGCCTACGAGCAGTACTTC
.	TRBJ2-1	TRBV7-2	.	CASSGTHNEQFF	TGTGCCAGCAGCGGGACACACAATGAGCAGTTCTTC
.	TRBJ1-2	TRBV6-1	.	CASPGLFNYGYTF	TGTGCCAGCCCGGGCCTATTTAACTATGGCTACACCTTC
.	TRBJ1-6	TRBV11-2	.	CASSLTNSPLHF	TGTGCCAGCAGCTTAACTAATTCACCCCTCCACTTT
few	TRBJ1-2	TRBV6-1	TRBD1	CASRDRAPGYTF	TGTGCCAGCAGAGACAGGGCTCCTGGCTACACCTTC
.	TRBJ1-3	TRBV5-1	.	CASSLFSGNTIYF	TGCGCCAGCAGCTTGTTTTCTGGAAACACCATATATTTT
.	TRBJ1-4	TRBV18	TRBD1	CASSLTGANEKLFF	TGTGCCAGCTCCCTGACAGGGGCCAATGAAAAACTGTTTTTT
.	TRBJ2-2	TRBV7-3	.	CASSSLDGTGELFF	TGTGCCAGCAGCTCCCTTGATGGGACCGGGGAGCTGTTTTTT
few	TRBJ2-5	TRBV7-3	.	CASSANPRGSLETQYF	TGTGCCAGCAGCGCCAACCCTAGGGGAAGTTTAGAGACCCAGTACTTC
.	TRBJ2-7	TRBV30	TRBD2	CAWSGGLGAYEQYF	TGTGCCTGGAGTGGGGGACTAGGAGCCTACGAGCAGTACTTC
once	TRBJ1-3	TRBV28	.	CASKTGKSGNTIYF	TGTGCCAGTAAGACCGGGAAGTCTGGAAACACCATATATTTT
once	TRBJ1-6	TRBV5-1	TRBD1	CASSLGTGNPQPLHF	TGCGCCAGCAGCTTAGGGACAGGGAACCCTCAACCCCTCCACTTT
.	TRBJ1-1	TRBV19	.	CASSIGGGTVNTEAFF	TGTGCCAGTAGTATAGGGGGGGGTACCGTGAACACTGAAGCTTTCTTT
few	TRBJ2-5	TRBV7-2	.	CASSNRGGQETQYF	TGTGCCAGCAGCAACAGGGGAGGTCAGGAGACCCAGTACTTC
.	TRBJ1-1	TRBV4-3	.	CASSQDGGYTEAFF	TGCGCCAGCAGCCAAGATGGCGGATACACTGAAGCTTTCTTT
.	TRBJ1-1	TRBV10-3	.	CAIRNVRAQEAFF	TGTGCCATCAGGAACGTTAGGGCGCAAGAGGCTTTCTTT
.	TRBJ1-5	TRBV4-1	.	CASSQDTSRGHNSISRNQPQHF	TGCGCCAGCAGCCAAGATACCAGTCGCGGACATAATTCCATATCGCGCAATCAGCCCCAGCATTTT
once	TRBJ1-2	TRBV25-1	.	CASSELAGYGYTF	TGTGCCAGCAGTGAATTGGCAGGGTATGGCTACACCTTC
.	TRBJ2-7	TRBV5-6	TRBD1	CASSLAGTGGLYEQYF	TGTGCCAGCAGCTTGGCGGGTACAGGGGGACTCTACGAGCAGTACTTC
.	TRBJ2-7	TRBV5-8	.	CASSPAIYEQYF	TGTGCCAGCAGCCCGGCTATCTACGAGCAGTACTTC
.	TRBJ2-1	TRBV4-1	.	CASSQERHSSYNEQFF	TGCGCCAGCAGCCAAGAAAGACATAGCTCCTACAATGAGCAGTTCTTC
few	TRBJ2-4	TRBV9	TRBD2	CASSALLAGGKNIQYF	TGTGCCAGCAGCGCTTTACTAGCGGGAGGGAAAAACATTCAGTACTTC
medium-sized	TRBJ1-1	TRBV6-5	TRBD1	CASRNRGYTEAFF	TGTGCCAGCAGAAACAGGGGATACACTGAAGCTTTCTTT
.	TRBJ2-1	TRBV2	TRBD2	CASSRSGGASYNEQFF	TGTGCCAGCAGTCGTAGCGGGGGGGCCTCCTACAATGAGCAGTTCTTC
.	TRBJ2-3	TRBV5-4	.	CASSFGGLGTDTQYF	TGTGCCAGCAGCTTTGGGGGGCTGGGCACAGATACGCAGTATTTT
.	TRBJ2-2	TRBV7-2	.	CAGGTQNTGELFF	TGTGCCGGTGGGACACAGAACACCGGGGAGCTGTTTTTT
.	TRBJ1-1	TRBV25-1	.	CASRDSEGEAFF	TGTGCCAGCAGAGACAGCGAAGGTGAAGCTTTCTTT
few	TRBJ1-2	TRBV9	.	CASSAKRQTNYGYTF	TGTGCCAGCAGCGCGAAGAGACAGACAAACTATGGCTACACCTTC
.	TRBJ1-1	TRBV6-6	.	CASSYPSMNTEAFF	TGTGCCAGCAGTTACCCATCTATGAACACTGAAGCTTTCTTT
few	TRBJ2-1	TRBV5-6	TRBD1	CASSSDRASYNEQFF	TGTGCCAGCAGCTCTGACAGGGCGTCCTACAATGAGCAGTTCTTC
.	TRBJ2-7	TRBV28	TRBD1	CASTPGQGAVYEQYF	TGTGCCAGCACTCCGGGACAGGGGGCGGTTTACGAGCAGTACTTC
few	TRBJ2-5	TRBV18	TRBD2	CASSRLAGRQETQYF	TGTGCCAGCTCACGACTAGCGGGGAGGCAAGAGACCCAGTACTTC
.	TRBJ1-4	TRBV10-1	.	CASTKLPGATNEKLFF	TGCGCCAGCACCAAACTACCGGGTGCAACTAATGAAAAACTGTTTTTT
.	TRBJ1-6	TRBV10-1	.	CASTSLTYNSPLHF	TGCGCCAGCACAAGTCTGACCTATAATTCACCCCTCCACTTT
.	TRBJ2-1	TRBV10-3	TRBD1	CAITTDRDNEQFF	TGTGCCATCACTACGGACAGGGACAATGAGCAGTTCTTC
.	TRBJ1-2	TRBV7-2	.	CASSLGGQRSYGYTF	TGTGCCAGCAGCTTAGGAGGACAGCGAAGCTATGGCTACACCTTC
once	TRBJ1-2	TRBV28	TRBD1	CASANGQGGFYTGYTF	TGTGCCAGCGCTAACGGACAGGGTGGGTTTTACACTGGCTACACCTTC